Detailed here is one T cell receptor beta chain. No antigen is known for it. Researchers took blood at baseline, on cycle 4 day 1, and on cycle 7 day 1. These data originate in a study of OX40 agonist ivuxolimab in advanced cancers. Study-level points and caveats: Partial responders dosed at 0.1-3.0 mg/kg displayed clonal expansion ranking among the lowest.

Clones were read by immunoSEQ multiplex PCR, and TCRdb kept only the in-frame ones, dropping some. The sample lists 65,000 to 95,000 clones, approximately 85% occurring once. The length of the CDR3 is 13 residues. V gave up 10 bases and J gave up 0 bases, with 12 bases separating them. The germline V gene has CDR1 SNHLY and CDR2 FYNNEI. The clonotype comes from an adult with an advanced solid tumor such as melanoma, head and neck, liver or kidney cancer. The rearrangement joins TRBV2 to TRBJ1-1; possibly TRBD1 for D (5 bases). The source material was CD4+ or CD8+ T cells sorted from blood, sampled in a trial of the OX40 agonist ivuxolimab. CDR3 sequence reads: CATPKTVNTEAFF. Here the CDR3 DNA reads TGTGCCACCCCCAAGACAGTGAACACTGAAGCTTTCTTT.